The entry below gives a single TCR beta chain sequence along with its context. The CDR3 is made up of 12 amino acids. Germline CDR1 is SQVTM and CDR2 is ANQGSEA. V lost 5 bases to trimming and J lost 3 bases; unmatched junction nucleotides: 4. TCRdb's table, derived via immunoSEQ multiplex PCR, lists solely in-frame clones and lacks some. Of about 16,000 clones listed, 60% to 80% are singletons. The entry originates in a study of neoadjuvant anti-PD-1 for oral cavity cancer. This chain links TRBV29-1 with TRBJ2-7; 7 nucleotides agree with TRBD1. This TCR derives from a person aged 40 to 85 with oral cavity squamous cell carcinoma. The sequencing used PBMCs, collected before nivolumab (anti-PD-1) treatment. The CDR3 sequence: CSVKGANYEQYF. CDR3 bases: TGCAGCGTTAAGGGGGCTAACTACGAGCAGTACTTC.